These T cell receptor beta chains were read from a single sample in a study of CD8+ T cells in alopecia areata. Method: immunoSEQ multiplex PCR; TCRdb's copy keeps in-frame clones and lacks some. The table has some 160,000 clones, around three fifths seen once. The sample was CD4+ T cells sorted from blood, taken at week 4, from a patient treated with tofacitinib. These TCRs come from a human donor with alopecia areata. CDR3s include the opening cysteine and the closing phenylalanine or tryptophan. The D gene is left open where the match is weak. The listing skips clone size in some rows; elsewhere it reads once, few, many or a size class.

>TRBV18|TRBJ2-3|-|TRBD2
TGTGCCAGCTCACAAGCTAGCGGGGAAGATACGCAGTATTTT
CASSQASGEDTQYF
>TRBV5-4|TRBJ2-2|-|-
TGTGCCAGCAGCCTGAACACCGGGGAGCTGTTTTTT
CASSLNTGELFF
>TRBV7-8|TRBJ2-2|-|TRBD1
TGTGCCAGCAGCCCCGTTACGGGGACAGGGGACACCGGGGAGCTGTTTTTT
CASSPVTGTGDTGELFF
>TRBV9|TRBJ1-2|once|-
TGTGCCAGCAGCCCTCGGGACTATGGCTACACCTTC
CASSPRDYGYTF
>TRBV30|TRBJ1-2|-|TRBD1
TGTGCCTGGAGTCCAGGGGGCGCTTTGGATGGCTACACCTTC
CAWSPGGALDGYTF
>TRBV19|TRBJ1-5|few|-
TGTGCCAGTACTCTGGGGGGTAAGCATTTT
CASTLGGKHF
>TRBV4-3|TRBJ2-7|-|-
TGCGCCAGCAGCCAAGAAGAGGGGTCGGCGCAGTACTTC
CASSQEEGSAQYF
>TRBV30|TRBJ2-7|-|TRBD1
TGTGCCTGGAGTGTACTCGACAGGGGGTCGGGCGAGCAGTACTTC
CAWSVLDRGSGEQYF
>TRBV30|TRBJ1-2|-|-
TGTGCCTGGAGCCACGGGAACCCCTACACCTTC
CAWSHGNPYTF
>TRBV29-1|TRBJ1-2|-|-
TGCAGCTCGGTAGGGGGGGCGGAGGGCTACACCTTC
CSSVGGAEGYTF
>TRBV29-1|TRBJ2-7|-|TRBD1
TGCAGCGTGGTCCTCCTCGCCGGGACAGGGAGCTCCTACGAGCAGTACTTC
CSVVLLAGTGSSYEQYF
>TRBV7-8|TRBJ1-5|once|-
TGTGCCAGCAGCTTACAGGAGGATCAGCCCCAGCATTTT
CASSLQEDQPQHF
>TRBV30|TRBJ2-7|-|-
TGTGCCTGGAGTGTACCGCCCTGGGCGCAGTACTTC
CAWSVPPWAQYF
>TRBV30|TRBJ1-1|-|-
TGTGCCTGGAGTATGGACTATGGGACTTTCTGGGTGAACACTGAAGCTTTCTTT
CAWSMDYGTFWVNTEAFF
>TRBV5-1|TRBJ2-2|few|-
TGCGCCAGCAGCTTGGGACACACGAACACCGGGGAGCTGTTTTTT
CASSLGHTNTGELFF
>TRBV13|TRBJ2-3|once|-
TGTGCCAGCAGCTTGGGGGCCCGTTATACGCAGTATTTT
CASSLGARYTQYF
>TRBV14|TRBJ2-1|-|TRBD1
TGTGCCAGCAGCCAACGACAGGGGGCTTTCAATGAGCAGTTCTTC
CASSQRQGAFNEQFF
>TRBV11-2|TRBJ1-6|few|-
TGTGCCAGCAGCTTAGAGCTAAGGGGTAATTCACCCCTCCACTTT
CASSLELRGNSPLHF
>TRBV7-9|TRBJ2-3|-|TRBD1
TGTGCCAGCAATGCGGGACAGGTTGTATCAGATACGCAGTATTTT
CASNAGQVVSDTQYF
>TRBV5-4|TRBJ2-7|-|-
TGTGCCAGCAGTTCTGCCGGGTCCAGAGTCTCCTACGAGCAGTACTTC
CASSSAGSRVSYEQYF
>TRBV4-3|TRBJ2-5|-|TRBD2
TGCGCCAGCTCTCCGGGACTAGCGGGGGGGTATATCCAAGAGACCCAGTACTTC
CASSPGLAGGYIQETQYF
>TRBV6-1|TRBJ2-6|-|-
TGTGCCAGCAGCACAGCCTCTGGGGCCAACGTCCTGACTTTC
CASSTASGANVLTF
>TRBV5-1|TRBJ1-5|-|TRBD1
TGCGCCAGCAGCCCTGGGACAGGCGCCAATCAGCCCCAGCATTTT
CASSPGTGANQPQHF
>TRBV12-5|TRBJ2-7|-|TRBD1
TGTGCTAGTGGTTTGATTCTAAGCCGGGGACAGGGTAATGAGCAGTACTTC
CASGLILSRGQGNEQYF
>TRBV7-2|TRBJ1-2|-|TRBD1
TGTGCCAGCAACTCACAGGGGGCGAGGGGCTACACCTTC
CASNSQGARGYTF
>TRBV7-2|TRBJ1-2|-|-
TGTGCCAGCAGCCGACAGAACTATGGCTACACCTTC
CASSRQNYGYTF
>TRBV14|TRBJ1-6|-|-
TGTGCCAGCAGCCAAGTGGGTAATTCACCCCTCCACTTT
CASSQVGNSPLHF
>TRBV6-1|TRBJ1-1|-|-
TGTGCCAGCAGGAAGGGGAGCACTGAAGCTTTCTTT
CASRKGSTEAFF
>TRBV30|TRBJ2-7|-|TRBD1
TGTGCCTGGGGACAGGGATGGGCCTACGAGCAGTACTTC
CAWGQGWAYEQYF
>TRBV27|TRBJ2-3|-|-
TGTGCCAGCAGTCCGCCGTACGAACAGCGCACAGATACGCAGTATTTT
CASSPPYEQRTDTQYF
>TRBV29-1|TRBJ2-1|-|-
TGCAGCGTTCGGGGGGCGACCTACAATGAGCAGTTCTTC
CSVRGATYNEQFF
>TRBV25-1|TRBJ2-6|-|-
TGTGCCAGCAGTGATTGGGCTGGGGCCAACGTCCTGACTTTC
CASSDWAGANVLTF
>TRBV5-1|TRBJ2-2|-|TRBD1
TGCGCCAGCAGCCGGGGACAGGGTATCGGGGAGCTGTTTTTT
CASSRGQGIGELFF
>TRBV30|TRBJ1-1|-|TRBD1
TGTGCCTGGGACGACAGGGGGCGGACTGAAGCTTTCTTT
CAWDDRGRTEAFF
>TRBV11-2|TRBJ1-3|-|-
TGTGCCAGCAGAAGACTCAGGGAATCCGGAAACACCATATATTTT
CASRRLRESGNTIYF
>TRBV2|TRBJ2-3|-|-
TGTGCCAGCAACCTACGCACAGATACGCAGTATTTT
CASNLRTDTQYF
>TRBV30|TRBJ1-1|-|-
TGTGCCTGGAAAGGGAGTTTCATGAACACTGAAGCTTTCTTT
CAWKGSFMNTEAFF
>TRBV2|TRBJ2-7|-|-
TGTGCCAGCAGACAAAGCGCAGGGGGGACCAACGAGCAGTACTTC
CASRQSAGGTNEQYF
>TRBV5-1|TRBJ2-7|-|-
TGCGCCAGCAGCTCGGACAGTCTTTCCTACGAGCAGTACTTC
CASSSDSLSYEQYF
>TRBV29-1|TRBJ1-2|few|-
TGCAGCGTTGAAGATCTTGCAGGAATAGGCTATGGCTACACCTTC
CSVEDLAGIGYGYTF
>TRBV7-2|TRBJ1-3|few|-
TGTGCCAGCAGCTTACGAAACACCATATATTTT
CASSLRNTIYF
>TRBV29-1|TRBJ2-5|-|TRBD2
TGCAGCGTTGCATCTCCGGTAGGACTAGCGGGCGAGACCCAGTACTTC
CSVASPVGLAGETQYF
>TRBV23-1|TRBJ2-5|-|-
TGCGCCAGCCTCGGGCGAAGGGAGACCCAGTACTTC
CASLGRRETQYF
>TRBV15|TRBJ2-7|-|-
TGTGCCACCAGCAGAGACTACTACGAGCAGTACTTC
CATSRDYYEQYF
>TRBV30|TRBJ1-1|-|TRBD1
TGTGCCGGGTTGGGCGGGACAGCCTCTTTCCTATTT
CAGLGGTASFLF
>TRBV4-2|TRBJ1-5|-|-
TGTGCCAGCAGCCAAGGACAATTCAATCAGCCCCAGCATTTT
CASSQGQFNQPQHF
>TRBV11-2|TRBJ2-5|once|-
TGTGCCAGCAGCTTAGAACGAAAGGGGACCCAGTACTTC
CASSLERKGTQYF
>TRBV29-1|TRBJ2-7|-|-
TGCAGCGTTGAAGACCCATCAGGGCCCGGGTCCTACGAGCAGTACTTC
CSVEDPSGPGSYEQYF
>TRBV30|TRBJ1-2|-|-
TGTGCCTGGGGGGGGAACAGGGAAGGAGGCTACACCTTC
CAWGGNREGGYTF
>TRBV2|TRBJ2-7|-|TRBD1
TGTGCCAGCAGGGGACAGGAGGTAGCCGAGCAGTACTTC
CASRGQEVAEQYF
>TRBV5-4|TRBJ2-5|many|TRBD2
TGTGCCAGCAGCCGGACTAGCGGTGTCCAAGAGACCCAGTACTTC
CASSRTSGVQETQYF
>TRBV20-1|TRBJ1-2|-|TRBD1
TGCAGGGTACAGGGGTTGGATGGCTACACCTTC
CRVQGLDGYTF
>TRBV5-1|TRBJ2-5|-|-
TGCGCCAGCAGCCCGGTGGACGGAGAAGGGACCCAGTACTTC
CASSPVDGEGTQYF
>TRBV29-1|TRBJ2-1|-|-
TGCAGCGTTGAATACATGAATGAGCAGTTCTTC
CSVEYMNEQFF
>TRBV11-2|TRBJ1-2|few|-
TGTGCCAGCAGCTTAGCGGACAGCGACTATGGCTACACCTTC
CASSLADSDYGYTF
>TRBV5-6|TRBJ2-2|once|-
TGTGCCAGCAGCTTCGGACTGAACACCGGGGAGCTGTTTTTT
CASSFGLNTGELFF